Following are 7 T cell receptor beta chains from one sample sequenced in a study of T-cell reconstitution after alpha-beta-depleted transplantation in children. As it was prepared, the TCRbeta library received unique molecular identifiers. A single record per CDR3 protein comes from TCRdb applying MiXCR to the PCR reads. There are around 200,000 distinct CDR3 sequences in the sample; around 9.5% occur only once, and 5.5% to 8% lies in the top ten. The sequencing used PBMCs from the stem cell graft donor, collected from the stem cell graft. The origin of the receptors is a human donor who donated a stem cell graft to a child with acute lymphoblastic leukemia.

This clonotype was detected only a few times. The CDR3 DNA reads as TGTGCCAGCAGCTTAGCAGGGGGCCGGCATCAGCCCCAGCATTTT. Encoded protein: CASSLAGGRHQPQHF. The chain carries TRBV7-9 and TRBJ1-5, with TRBD1 matching 7 bases. Losses at the gene ends were 0 bases for V and 5 bases for J; bases not matched to a gene: 4. Germline assignment: CDR1 SEHNR and CDR2 FQNEAQ (reference sequence). The CDR3 covers 15 residues.

The chain couples TRBV20-1 to TRBJ2-1; the match to TRBD2 covers 11 bases. The CDR3 runs to 15 residues. CDR1 DFQATT and CDR2 SNEGSKA come from the germline V gene (reference sequence). The CDR3 DNA sequence: TGCAGGGGCCATGCTCCGGGACTAGCGGAGAATGAGCAGTTCTTC. Residues: CRGHAPGLAENEQFF.

This clonotype was counted only a few times. The chain links TRBV10-3 to TRBJ1-1; D remains unclear. The CDR3 is 14 amino acids. Trimming removed 6 bases from V and 4 bases from J, with 15 bases in between. CDR1 is ENHRY, CDR2 SYGVKD, per germline. The CDR3 region has the DNA TGTGCCATCAGCGATGAGTACGGAGGCACTGAAGCTTTCTTT. Its protein product is CAISDEYGGTEAFF.

The chain uses TRBV3-1 and TRBJ2-5; D is uncertain. The CDR3 is 13 residues long. Germline V gene lookup returns CDR1 LGHDT and CDR2 YNNKEL (reference sequence). V lost 0 bases to trimming and J lost 5 bases, with 7 bases between them. In DNA form, the CDR3 reads TGTGCCAGCAGCCAAGATCGTATGGAGACCCAGTACTTC. Protein product: CASSQDRMETQYF.

This sequence joins TRBV5-1 and TRBJ1-6; D is possibly TRBD1 (5 bases). CDR3 length equals 15 residues. Germline V gene sequence: CDR1 SGHRS, CDR2 YFSETQ. V shed 4 bases and J shed 8 bases, with 16 bases lying between them. CDR3 protein: CASSGGLREYSPLHF. In nucleotides, the CDR3 is TGCGCCAGCAGCGGGGGACTTCGGGAATATTCACCCCTCCACTTT.

This chain's CDR3 is CATSQGNQPQHF. CDR3 sequence (DNA): TGTGCCACCTCACAGGGCAATCAGCCCCAGCATTTT. This chain links TRBV27 with TRBJ1-5; D may be TRBD1 (5 bases). V was trimmed by 10 bases and J by 2 bases, leaving 9 bases between them. CDR1 is MNHEY and CDR2 is SMNVEV in the germline V gene (reference sequence). This CDR3 spans 12 amino acids.

The chain combines TRBV20-1 with TRBJ2-7, with TRBD2 identical over 7 bases. The CDR3 runs 17 residues. J gave up 1 base and V 1 base, and 13 bases lay outside the gene matches. Germline V CDR1 and CDR2: DFQATT, SNEGSKA (reference sequence). The CDR3 DNA reads TGCAGTGCTAGAGGCCGGCAGGGAGGGAATTTGTCCTACGAGCAGTACTTC. This gives the protein CSARGRQGGNLSYEQYF.